This entry lists 5 T cell receptor beta chains sequenced from one sample in a study of cytomegalovirus exposure and HLA in healthy donors. It was with 60 Vbeta and 13 Jbeta primers that the PCR ran. The protocol was immunoSEQ multiplex PCR, while the TCRdb copy is restricted to in-frame clones and leaves out a portion. Of 74,000 or so clones in the sample, approximately 71% were seen once. The sequenced sample was PBMCs. These receptors all come from a woman in her thirties in good health and CMV-seronegative.

The chain joins TRBV7-6 to TRBJ1-3; D is perhaps TRBD1 (6 bases). Germline-derived CDR1 and CDR2 are SGHVS and FNYEAQ. V was shortened by 5 bases and J by 0 bases, with 17 bases between the two germline ends. This CDR3 comprises 17 residues. CDR3 sequence reads: CASSPQSRGPSGNTIYF. The CDR3 region has the DNA TGTGCCAGCAGCCCGCAATCCAGGGGTCCCTCTGGAAACACCATATATTTT.

The chain couples TRBV5-1 to TRBJ2-5; 7 bases match TRBD2. The last part of the DNA fits TRBJ2-7 better; the J call may be wrong. Germline CDR1 SGHRS, CDR2 YFSETQ. This CDR3 is built from 14 residues. For the CDR3, the DNA is TGCGCCAGCAGCCCGGGGGGACGCTCCTACGAGCAGTACTTC. This translates into CASSPGGRSYEQYF.

This rearrangement joins TRBV5-1 to TRBJ2-5, with 7 bases lining up with TRBD2. CDR1 and CDR2 (germline): SGHRS, YFSETQ. The CDR3 has 15 residues. V gave up 0 bases and J gave up 5 bases; unmatched junction bases: 7. In nucleotides, the CDR3 is TGCGCCAGCAGCTTGGCCATCGGGGGGATGGAGACCCAGTACTTC. Translated, it gives CASSLAIGGMETQYF.

This chain links TRBV2 with TRBJ1-6; no clear D gene. CDR1 and CDR2 (germline): SNHLY, FYNNEI. The CDR3 loop spans 15 amino acids. V shed 4 bases and J shed 6 bases, with 13 bases lying between them. The CDR3 sequence is CASSGPGGPNSPLHF. CDR3 nucleotides: TGTGCCAGCAGTGGTCCGGGAGGGCCTAATTCACCCCTCCACTTT.

The chain employs TRBV7-9 and TRBJ2-3; 9 nucleotides align to TRBD1. V dropped 5 bases and J dropped 2; count of bases not matched to a gene: 8. CDR1 and CDR2 (germline): SEHNR, FQNEAQ (reference sequence). The CDR3 extends over 16 amino acids. The CDR3 nucleotides are TGTGCCAGCAGCCCACGGGACAGGGAAGACACAGATACGCAGTATTTT. Its protein is CASSPRDREDTDTQYF.